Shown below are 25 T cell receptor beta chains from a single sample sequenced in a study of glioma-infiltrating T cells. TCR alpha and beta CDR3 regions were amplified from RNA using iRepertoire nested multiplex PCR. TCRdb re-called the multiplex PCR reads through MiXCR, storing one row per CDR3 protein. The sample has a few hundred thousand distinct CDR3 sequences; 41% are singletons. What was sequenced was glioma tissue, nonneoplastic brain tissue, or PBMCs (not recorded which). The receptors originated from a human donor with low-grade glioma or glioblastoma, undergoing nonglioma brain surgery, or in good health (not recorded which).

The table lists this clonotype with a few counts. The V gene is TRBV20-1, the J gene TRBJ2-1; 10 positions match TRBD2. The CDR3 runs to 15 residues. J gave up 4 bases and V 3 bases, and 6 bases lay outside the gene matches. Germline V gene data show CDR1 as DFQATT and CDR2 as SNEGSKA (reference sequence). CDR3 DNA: TGCAGTGCTAGTTCCATGGGACTAGCGTACAATGAGCAGTTCTTC. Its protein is CSASSMGLAYNEQFF.

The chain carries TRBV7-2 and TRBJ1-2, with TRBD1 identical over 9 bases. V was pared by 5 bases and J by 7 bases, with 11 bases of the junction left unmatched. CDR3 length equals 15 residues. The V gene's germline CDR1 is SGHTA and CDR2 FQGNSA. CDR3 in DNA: TGTGCCAGCAGCCGATCCAGTGGGACAGGGTCTGGCTACACCTTC. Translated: CASSRSSGTGSGYTF.

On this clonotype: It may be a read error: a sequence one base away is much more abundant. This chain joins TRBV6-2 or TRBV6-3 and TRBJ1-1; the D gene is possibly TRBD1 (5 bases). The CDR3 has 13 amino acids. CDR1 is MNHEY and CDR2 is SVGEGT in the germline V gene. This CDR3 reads CAGSYSRQTEAFF. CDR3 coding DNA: TGTGCCGGCAGTTACTCGAGACAGACTGAAGCTTTCTTT.

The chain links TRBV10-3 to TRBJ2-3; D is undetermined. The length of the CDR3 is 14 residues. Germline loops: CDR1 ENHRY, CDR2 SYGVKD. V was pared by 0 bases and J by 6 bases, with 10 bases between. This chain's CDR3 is CAISESLGIDTQYF. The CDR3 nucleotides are TGTGCCATCAGTGAGTCTTTAGGGATTGATACGCAGTATTTT.

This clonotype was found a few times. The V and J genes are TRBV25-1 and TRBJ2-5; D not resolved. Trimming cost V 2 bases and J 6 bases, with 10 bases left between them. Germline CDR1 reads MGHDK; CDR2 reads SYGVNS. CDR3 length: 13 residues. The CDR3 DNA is TGTGCCAGCAGTGAAGGCGGCAGCCAGACCCAGTACTTC. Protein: CASSEGGSQTQYF. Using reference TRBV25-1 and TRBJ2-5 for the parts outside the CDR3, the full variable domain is EADIYQTPRYLVIGTGKKITLECSQTMGHDKMYWYQQDPGMELHLIHYSYGVNSTEKGDLSSESTVSRIRTEHFPLTLESARPSHTSQYLCASSEGGSQTQYFGPGTRLLVL.

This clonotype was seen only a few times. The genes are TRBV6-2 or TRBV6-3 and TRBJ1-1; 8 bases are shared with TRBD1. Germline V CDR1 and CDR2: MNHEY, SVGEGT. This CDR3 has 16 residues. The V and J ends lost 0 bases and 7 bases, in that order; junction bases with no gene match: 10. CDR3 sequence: CASSYSTGARDGEAFF. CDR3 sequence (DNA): TGTGCCAGCAGTTACTCGACAGGGGCCCGGGATGGTGAAGCTTTCTTT.

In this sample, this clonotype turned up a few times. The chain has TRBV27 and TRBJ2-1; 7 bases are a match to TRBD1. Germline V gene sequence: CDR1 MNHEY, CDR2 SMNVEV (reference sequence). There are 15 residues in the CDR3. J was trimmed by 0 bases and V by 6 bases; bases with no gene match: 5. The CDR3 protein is CASSSTGSSYNEQFF. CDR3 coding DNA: TGTGCCAGCAGCTCGACAGGGTCCTCCTACAATGAGCAGTTCTTC.

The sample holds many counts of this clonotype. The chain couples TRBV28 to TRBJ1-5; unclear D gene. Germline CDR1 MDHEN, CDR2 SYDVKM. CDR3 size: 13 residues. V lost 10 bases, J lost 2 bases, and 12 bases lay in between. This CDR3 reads CATAKVGNQPQHF. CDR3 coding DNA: TGTGCCACCGCTAAGGTAGGCAATCAGCCCCAGCATTTT.

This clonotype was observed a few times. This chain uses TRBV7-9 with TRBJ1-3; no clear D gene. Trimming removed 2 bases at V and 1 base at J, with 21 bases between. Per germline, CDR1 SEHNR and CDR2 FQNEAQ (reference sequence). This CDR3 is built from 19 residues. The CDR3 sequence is CASSLPREDLAFSGNTIYF. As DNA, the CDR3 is TGTGCCAGCAGCTTACCGCGGGAAGACCTTGCGTTTTCTGGAAACACCATATATTTT.

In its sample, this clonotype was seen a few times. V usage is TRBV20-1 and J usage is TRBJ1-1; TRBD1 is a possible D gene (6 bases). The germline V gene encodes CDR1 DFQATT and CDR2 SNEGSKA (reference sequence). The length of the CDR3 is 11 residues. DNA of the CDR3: TGCAGCGCAAGGCGAGGGGGACGGGCTTTCTTT. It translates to CSARRGGRAFF.

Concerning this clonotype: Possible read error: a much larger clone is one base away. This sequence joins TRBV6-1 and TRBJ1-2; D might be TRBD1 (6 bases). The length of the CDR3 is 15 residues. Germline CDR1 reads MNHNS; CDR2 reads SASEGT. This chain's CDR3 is CANSEGVMRAYGYTF. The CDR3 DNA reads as TGTGCCAACAGTGAGGGGGTGATGAGAGCCTATGGCTACACCTTC.

CDR3 DNA: TGTGCCAGCAGTTACCCTAGCGGGAGGGCCCTCCAAGAGACCCAGTACTTC. This codes for CASSYPSGRALQETQYF. The chain recombines TRBV6-6 with TRBJ2-7; 12 positions match TRBD2. Gene TRBJ2-5 matches the end of the DNA better, so the J call may be wrong. Germline V gene data show CDR1 as MNHNY and CDR2 as SVGAGI (reference sequence). This CDR3 contains 17 residues.

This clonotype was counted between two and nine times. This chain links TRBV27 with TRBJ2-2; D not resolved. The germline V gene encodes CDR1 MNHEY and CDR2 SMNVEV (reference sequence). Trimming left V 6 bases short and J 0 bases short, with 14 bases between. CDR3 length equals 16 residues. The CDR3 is CASSRIGFSNTGELFF. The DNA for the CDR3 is TGTGCCAGCAGCCGCATAGGCTTCTCGAACACCGGGGAGCTGTTTTTT.

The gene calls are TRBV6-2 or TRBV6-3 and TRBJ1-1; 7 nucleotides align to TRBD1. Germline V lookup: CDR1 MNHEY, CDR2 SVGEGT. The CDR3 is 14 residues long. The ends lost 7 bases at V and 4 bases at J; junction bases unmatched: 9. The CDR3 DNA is TGTGCCAGCACCCGACAGGGAGGGCGCACTGAAGCTTTCTTT. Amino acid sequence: CASTRQGGRTEAFF.

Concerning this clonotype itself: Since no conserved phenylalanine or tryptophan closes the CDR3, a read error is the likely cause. The CDR3 reads CASSQGTSGIPTDTQYL. In DNA, the CDR3 is TGCGCCAGCAGCCAAGGGACTAGCGGTATACCCACAGATACGCAGTATCTT. The chain recombines TRBV4-3 with TRBJ2-3; 10 nucleotides line up with TRBD2. V dropped 1 base and J dropped 2; count of bases not matched to a gene: 6. The CDR3 covers 17 residues. CDR1 and CDR2 (germline): LGHNA, YSLEER.

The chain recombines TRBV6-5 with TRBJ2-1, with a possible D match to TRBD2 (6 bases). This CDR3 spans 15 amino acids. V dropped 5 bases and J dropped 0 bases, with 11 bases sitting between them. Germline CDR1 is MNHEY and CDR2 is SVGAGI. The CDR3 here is CASSPEGHSYNEQFF. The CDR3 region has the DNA TGTGCCAGCAGTCCGGAGGGCCACTCCTACAATGAGCAGTTCTTC.

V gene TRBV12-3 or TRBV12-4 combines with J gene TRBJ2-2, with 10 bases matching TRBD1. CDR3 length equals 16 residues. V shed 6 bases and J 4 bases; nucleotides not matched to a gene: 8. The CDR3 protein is CASRKSRDRGTGELFF. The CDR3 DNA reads TGTGCCAGCAGAAAGTCCCGGGACAGGGGCACCGGGGAGCTGTTTTTT.

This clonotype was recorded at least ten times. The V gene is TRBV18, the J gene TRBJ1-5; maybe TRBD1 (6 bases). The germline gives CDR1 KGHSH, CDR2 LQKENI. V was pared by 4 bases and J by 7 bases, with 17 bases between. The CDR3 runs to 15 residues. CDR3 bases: TGTGCCAGCTCACAAAAGGTGGGGGCGGGACAGCCCCAGCATTTT. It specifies CASSQKVGAGQPQHF. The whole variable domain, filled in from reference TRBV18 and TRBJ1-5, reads NAGVMQNPRHLVRRRGQEARLRCSPMKGHSHVYWYRQLPEEGLKFMVYLQKENIIDESGMPKERFSAEFPKEGPSILRIQQVVRGDSAAYFCASSQKVGAGQPQHFGDGTRLSIL.

Written as DNA, the CDR3 is TGTGCCAGCAGCTTACCAGGCCCCAGCGAGCAGTACTTC. It translates to CASSLPGPSEQYF. The gene calls are TRBV7-8 and TRBJ2-7; D is ambiguous. Germline loops: CDR1 SGHVS, CDR2 FQNEAQ. Trimming removed 2 bases at V and 6 bases at J, with 11 bases between. This CDR3 has 13 residues. Complete variable domain (other parts from reference TRBV7-8 and TRBJ2-7): GAGVSQSPRYKVAKRGQDVALRCDPISGHVSLFWYQQALGQGPEFLTYFQNEAQLDKSGLPSDRFFAERPEGSVSTLKIQRTQQEDSAVYLCASSLPGPSEQYFGPGTRLTVT.

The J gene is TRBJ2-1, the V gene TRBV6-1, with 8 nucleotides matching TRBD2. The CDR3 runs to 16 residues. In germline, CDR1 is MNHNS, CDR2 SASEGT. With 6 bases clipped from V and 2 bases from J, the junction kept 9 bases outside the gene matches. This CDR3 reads CASRRTGAGAYNEQFF. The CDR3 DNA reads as TGTGCCAGCAGAAGAACCGGAGCGGGAGCCTACAATGAGCAGTTCTTC.

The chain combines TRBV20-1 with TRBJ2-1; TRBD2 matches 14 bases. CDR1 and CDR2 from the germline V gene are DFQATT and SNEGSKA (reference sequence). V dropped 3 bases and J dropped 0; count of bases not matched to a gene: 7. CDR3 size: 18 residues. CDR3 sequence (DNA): TGCAGTGCTAGTCCGGGACTAGCGGGGGATGGCTCCTACAATGAGCAGTTCTTC. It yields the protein CSASPGLAGDGSYNEQFF.

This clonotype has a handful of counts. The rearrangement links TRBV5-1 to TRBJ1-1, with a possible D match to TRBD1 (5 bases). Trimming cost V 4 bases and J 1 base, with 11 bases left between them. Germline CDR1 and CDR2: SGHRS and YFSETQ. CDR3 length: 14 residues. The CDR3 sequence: CASSLEGPNTEAFF. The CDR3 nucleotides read TGCGCCAGCAGCCTAGAGGGACCGAACACTGAAGCTTTCTTT.

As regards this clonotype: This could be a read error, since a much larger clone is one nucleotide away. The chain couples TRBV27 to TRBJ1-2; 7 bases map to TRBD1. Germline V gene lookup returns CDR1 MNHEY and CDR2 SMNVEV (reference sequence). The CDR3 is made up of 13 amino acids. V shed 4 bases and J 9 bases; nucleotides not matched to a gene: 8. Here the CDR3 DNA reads TGTGCCAGCAGTTCGACAGGGAGCCCTTGCTACACCTTC. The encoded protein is CASSSTGSPCYTF.

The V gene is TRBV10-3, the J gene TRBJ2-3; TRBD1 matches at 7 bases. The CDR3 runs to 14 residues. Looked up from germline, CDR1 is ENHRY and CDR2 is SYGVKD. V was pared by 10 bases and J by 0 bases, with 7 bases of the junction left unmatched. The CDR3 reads CATRQGASTDTQYF. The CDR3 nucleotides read TGTGCCACAAGACAGGGAGCGAGCACAGATACGCAGTATTTT.

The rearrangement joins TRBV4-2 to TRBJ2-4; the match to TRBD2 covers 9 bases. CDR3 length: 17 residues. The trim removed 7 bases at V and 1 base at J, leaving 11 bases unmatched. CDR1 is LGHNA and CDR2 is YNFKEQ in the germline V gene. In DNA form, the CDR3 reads TGTGCCAGCAACCGGGGGGGACTAGCAGATGCCAAAAACATTCAGTACTTC. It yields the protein CASNRGGLADAKNIQYF.